This T cell receptor beta chain stems from a study of T cell responses to AZD1222 COVID-19 vaccine. The germline V gene encodes CDR1 MNHEY and CDR2 SMNVEV (reference sequence). This CDR3 comprises 18 residues. Losses at the gene ends were 2 bases for V and 0 bases for J; bases not matched to a gene: 11. Remarks on this clone: Antigen: not known.

Broader study findings: The study reported that nearly half of spike-specific TCRs target unmutated variant regions. After the peak T cell response, and only then, were repertoires sampled. Two doses of AZD1222 preceded a rise in Spike-specific TCR breadth and depth.

The protocol was immunoSEQ multiplex PCR, while the TCRdb copy is restricted to in-frame clones and leaves out a portion. This sample has about 140,000 clones, with 88% found just once. The chain has TRBV27 and TRBJ2-3; 7 nucleotides line up with TRBD1. This clonotype originated in an adult in good health. Material: peripheral blood, obtained on day 0 of AZD1222 vaccination. CDR3 nucleotides: TGTGCCAGCAGTTTAACGGACAGGTCAAGCTCTAGCACAGATACGCAGTATTTT. It translates to CASSLTDRSSSSTDTQYF.